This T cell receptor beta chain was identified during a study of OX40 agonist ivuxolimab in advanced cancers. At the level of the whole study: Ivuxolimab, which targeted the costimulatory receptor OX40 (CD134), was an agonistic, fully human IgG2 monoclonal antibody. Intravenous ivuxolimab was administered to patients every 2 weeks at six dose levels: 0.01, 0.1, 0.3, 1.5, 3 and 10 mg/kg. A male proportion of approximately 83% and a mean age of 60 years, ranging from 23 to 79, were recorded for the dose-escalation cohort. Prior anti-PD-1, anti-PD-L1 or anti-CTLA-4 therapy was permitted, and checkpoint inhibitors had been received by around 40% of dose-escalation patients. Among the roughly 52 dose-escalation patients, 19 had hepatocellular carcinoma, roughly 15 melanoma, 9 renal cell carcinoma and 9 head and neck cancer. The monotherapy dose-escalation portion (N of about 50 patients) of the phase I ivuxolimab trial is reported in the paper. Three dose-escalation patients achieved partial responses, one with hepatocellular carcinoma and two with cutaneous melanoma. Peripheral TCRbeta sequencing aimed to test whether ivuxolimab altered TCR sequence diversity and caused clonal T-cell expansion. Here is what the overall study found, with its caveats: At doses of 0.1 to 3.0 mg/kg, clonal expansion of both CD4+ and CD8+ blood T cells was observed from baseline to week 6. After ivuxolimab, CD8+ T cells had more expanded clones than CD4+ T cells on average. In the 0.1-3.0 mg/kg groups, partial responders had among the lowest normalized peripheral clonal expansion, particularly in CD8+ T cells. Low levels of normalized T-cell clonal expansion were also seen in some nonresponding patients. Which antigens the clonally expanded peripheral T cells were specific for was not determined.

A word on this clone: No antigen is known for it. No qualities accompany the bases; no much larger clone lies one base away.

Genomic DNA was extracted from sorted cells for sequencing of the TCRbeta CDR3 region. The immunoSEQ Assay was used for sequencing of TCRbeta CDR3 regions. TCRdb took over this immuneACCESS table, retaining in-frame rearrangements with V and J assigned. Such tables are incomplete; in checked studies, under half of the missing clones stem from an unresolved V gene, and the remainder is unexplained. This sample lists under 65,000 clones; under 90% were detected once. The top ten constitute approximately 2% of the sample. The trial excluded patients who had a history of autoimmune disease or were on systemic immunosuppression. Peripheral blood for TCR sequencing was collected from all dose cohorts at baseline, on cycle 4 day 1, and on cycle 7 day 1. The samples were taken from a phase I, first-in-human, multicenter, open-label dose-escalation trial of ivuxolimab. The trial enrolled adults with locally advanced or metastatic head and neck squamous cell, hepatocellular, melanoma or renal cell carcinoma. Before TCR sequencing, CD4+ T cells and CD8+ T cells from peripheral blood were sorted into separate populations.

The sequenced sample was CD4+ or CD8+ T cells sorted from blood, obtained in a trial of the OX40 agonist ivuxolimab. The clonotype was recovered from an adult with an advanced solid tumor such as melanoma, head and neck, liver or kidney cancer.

CDR3 sequence: CASSLGGVGASNQPQHF. The sequence in DNA is TGCGCCAGCAGCTTGGGTGGGGTAGGGGCTAGCAATCAGCCCCAGCATTTT. The chain couples TRBV5-1 to TRBJ1-5; 5 matching bases give a weak D call of TRBD1. V loses 0 bases, J loses 0 bases, and the germline ends lie 13 bases apart. The CDR3 starts with the cysteine, ends with the phenylalanine, and has 17 residues. Just CDR3 DNA is preserved here, 51 bases in frame from base 1. Taken from the germline V gene, the CDR1 and CDR2 loops are SGHRS and YFSETQ.